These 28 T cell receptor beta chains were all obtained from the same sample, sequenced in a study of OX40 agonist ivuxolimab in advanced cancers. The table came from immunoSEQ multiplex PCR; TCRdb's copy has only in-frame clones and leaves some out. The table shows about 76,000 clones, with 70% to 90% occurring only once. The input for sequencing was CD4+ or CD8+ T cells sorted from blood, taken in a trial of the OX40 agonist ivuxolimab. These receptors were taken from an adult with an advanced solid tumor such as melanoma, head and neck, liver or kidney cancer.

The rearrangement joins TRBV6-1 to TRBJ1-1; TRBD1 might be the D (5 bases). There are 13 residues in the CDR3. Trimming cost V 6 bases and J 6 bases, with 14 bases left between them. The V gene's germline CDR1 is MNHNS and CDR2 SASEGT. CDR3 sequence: CASRWQRDAEAFF. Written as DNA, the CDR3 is TGTGCCAGCAGGTGGCAGAGGGACGCTGAAGCTTTCTTT.

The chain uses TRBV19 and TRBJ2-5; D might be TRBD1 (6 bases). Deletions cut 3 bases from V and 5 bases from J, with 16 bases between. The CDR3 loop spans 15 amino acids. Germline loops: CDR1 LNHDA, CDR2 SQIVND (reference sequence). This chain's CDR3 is CASSIGTSLRETQYF. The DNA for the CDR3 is TGTGCCAGTAGTATCGGGACATCCCTTAGGGAGACCCAGTACTTC.

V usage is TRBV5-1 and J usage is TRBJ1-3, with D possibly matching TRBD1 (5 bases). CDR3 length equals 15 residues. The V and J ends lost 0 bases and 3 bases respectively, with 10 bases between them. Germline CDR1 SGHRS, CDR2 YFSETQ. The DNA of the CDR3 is TGCGCCAGCAGCTTGGAGGGCAGGGATGGAAACACCATATATTTT. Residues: CASSLEGRDGNTIYF. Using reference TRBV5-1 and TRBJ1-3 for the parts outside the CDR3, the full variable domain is KAGVTQTPRYLIKTRGQQVTLSCSPISGHRSVSWYQQTPGQGLQFLFEYFSETQRNKGNFPGRFSGRQFSNSRSEMNVSTLELGDSALYLCASSLEGRDGNTIYFGEGSWLTVV.

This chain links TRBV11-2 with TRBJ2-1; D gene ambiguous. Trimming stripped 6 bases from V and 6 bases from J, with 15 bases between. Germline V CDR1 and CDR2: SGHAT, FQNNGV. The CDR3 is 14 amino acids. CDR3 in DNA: TGTGCCAGCAGTTCTCATGGGATAACCAATGAGCAGTTCTTC. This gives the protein CASSSHGITNEQFF.

The CDR3 loop is CASTDRVETEAFF. The DNA for the CDR3 is TGTGCCAGTACGGACAGGGTGGAAACTGAAGCTTTCTTT. The chain joins TRBV19 to TRBJ1-1, with 8 bases fitting TRBD1. CDR1 and CDR2 (germline): LNHDA, SQIVND (reference sequence). This CDR3 region has 13 residues. Germline trimming cut 7 bases from V and 5 bases from J; bases unmatched to any gene: 6.

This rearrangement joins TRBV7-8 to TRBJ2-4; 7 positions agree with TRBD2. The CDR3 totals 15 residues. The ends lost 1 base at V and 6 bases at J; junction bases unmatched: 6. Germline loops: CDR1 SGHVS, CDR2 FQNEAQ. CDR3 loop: CASSLERGRGNIQYF. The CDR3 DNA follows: TGTGCCAGCAGCTTAGAGCGGGGTAGAGGAAACATTCAGTACTTC.

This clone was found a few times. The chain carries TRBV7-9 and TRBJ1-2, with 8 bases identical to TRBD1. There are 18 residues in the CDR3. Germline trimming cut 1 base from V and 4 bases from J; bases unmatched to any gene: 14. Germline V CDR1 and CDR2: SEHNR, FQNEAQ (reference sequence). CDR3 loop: CASSLGRDRWDRIYGYTF. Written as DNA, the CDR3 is TGTGCCAGCAGCTTAGGCCGGGACAGGTGGGATCGGATCTATGGCTACACCTTC.

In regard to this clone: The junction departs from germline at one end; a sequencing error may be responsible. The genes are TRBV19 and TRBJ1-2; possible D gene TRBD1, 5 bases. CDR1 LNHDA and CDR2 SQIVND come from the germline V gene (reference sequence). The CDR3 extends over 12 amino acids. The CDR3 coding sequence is TGTGCCAGTAGTGGTCAGCCGGGGCCAAGGATCTTC. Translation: CASSGQPGPRIF.

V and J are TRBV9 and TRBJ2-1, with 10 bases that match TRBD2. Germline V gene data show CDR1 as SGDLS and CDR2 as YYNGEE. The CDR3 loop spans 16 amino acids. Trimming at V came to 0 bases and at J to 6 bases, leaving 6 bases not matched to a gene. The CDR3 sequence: CASSVEMGLAFNEQFF. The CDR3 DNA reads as TGTGCCAGCAGCGTAGAAATGGGACTAGCGTTCAATGAGCAGTTCTTC.

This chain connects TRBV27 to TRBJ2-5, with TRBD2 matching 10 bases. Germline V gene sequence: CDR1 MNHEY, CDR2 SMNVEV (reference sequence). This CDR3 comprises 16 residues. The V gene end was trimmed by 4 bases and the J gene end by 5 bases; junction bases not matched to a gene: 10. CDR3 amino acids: CASSYSGGTPRETQYF. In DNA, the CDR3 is TGTGCCAGCAGTTATAGCGGGGGGACGCCCCGGGAGACCCAGTACTTC.

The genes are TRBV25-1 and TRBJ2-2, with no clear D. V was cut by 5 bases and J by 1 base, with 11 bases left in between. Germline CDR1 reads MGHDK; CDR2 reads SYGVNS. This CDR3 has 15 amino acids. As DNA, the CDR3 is TGTGCCAGCAGTCCGACGGAAAGGAACACCGGGGAGCTGTTTTTT. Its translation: CASSPTERNTGELFF.

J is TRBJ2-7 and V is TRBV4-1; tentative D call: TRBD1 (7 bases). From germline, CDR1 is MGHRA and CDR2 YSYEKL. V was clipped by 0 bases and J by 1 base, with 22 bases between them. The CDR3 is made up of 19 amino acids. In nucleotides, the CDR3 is TGCGCCAGCAGCCAAGAGCCTAATACAGGGGAGGCAGAGTCCTACGAGCAGTACTTC. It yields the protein CASSQEPNTGEAESYEQYF.

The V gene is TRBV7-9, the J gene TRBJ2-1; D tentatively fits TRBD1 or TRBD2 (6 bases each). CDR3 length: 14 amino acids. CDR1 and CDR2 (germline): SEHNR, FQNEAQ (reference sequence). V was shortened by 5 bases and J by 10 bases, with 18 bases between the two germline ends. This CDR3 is CASSRGRRAGEQFF. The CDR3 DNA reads TGTGCCAGCAGCCGGGGGCGGCGGGCAGGCGAGCAGTTCTTC.

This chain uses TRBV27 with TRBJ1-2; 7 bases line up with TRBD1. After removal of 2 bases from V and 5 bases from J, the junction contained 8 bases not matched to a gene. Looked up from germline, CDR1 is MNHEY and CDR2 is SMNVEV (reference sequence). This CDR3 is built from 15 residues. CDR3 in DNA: TGTGCCAGCAGTTTACCCGACAGGGATCTGTATGGCTACACCTTC. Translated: CASSLPDRDLYGYTF.

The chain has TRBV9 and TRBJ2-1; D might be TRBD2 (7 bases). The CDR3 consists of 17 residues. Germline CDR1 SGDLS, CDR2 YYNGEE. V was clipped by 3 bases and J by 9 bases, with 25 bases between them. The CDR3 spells CASSARPAGALGGEQFF. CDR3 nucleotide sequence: TGTGCCAGCAGCGCGCGTCCGGCGGGGGCCCTAGGGGGTGAGCAGTTCTTC.

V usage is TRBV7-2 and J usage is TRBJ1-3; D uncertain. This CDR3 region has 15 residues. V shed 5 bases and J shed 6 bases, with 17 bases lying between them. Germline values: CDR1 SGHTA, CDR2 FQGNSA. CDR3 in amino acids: CASSPDGSRINTIYF. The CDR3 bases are TGTGCCAGCAGCCCCGACGGATCTCGAATAAACACCATATATTTT.

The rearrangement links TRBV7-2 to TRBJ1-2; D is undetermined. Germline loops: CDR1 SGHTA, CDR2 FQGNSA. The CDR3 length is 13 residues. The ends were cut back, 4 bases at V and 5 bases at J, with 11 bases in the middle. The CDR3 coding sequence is TGTGCCAGCAGCTCCGCGGGATGGTATGGCTACACCTTC. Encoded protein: CASSSAGWYGYTF.

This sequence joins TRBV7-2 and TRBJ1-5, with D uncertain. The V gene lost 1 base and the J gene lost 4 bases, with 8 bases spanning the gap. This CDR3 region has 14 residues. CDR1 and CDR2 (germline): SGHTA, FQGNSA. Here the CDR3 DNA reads TGTGCCAGCAGCTTAGTAGGCTATAATCAGCCCCAGCATTTT. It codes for CASSLVGYNQPQHF.

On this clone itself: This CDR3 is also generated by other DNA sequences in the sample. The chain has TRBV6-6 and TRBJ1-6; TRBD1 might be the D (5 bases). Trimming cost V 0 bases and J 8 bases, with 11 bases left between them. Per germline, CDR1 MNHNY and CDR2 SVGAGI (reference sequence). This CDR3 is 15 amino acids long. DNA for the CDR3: TGTGCCAGCAGTTACTCTGCCAGGGAGGATTCACCCCTCCACTTT. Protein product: CASSYSAREDSPLHF.

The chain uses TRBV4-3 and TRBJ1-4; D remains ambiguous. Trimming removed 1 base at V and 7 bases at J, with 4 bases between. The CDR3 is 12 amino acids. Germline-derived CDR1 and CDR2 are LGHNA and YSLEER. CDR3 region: CASSQVGEKLFF. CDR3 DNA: TGCGCCAGCAGCCAAGTGGGTGAAAAACTGTTTTTT.

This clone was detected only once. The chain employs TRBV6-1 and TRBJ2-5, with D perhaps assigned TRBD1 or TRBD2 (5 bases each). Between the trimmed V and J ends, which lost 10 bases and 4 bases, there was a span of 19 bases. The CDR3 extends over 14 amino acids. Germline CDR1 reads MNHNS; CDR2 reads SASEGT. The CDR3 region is CATSRDRDRETQYF. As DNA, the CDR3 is TGTGCCACCTCGAGGGACCGCGACCGAGAGACCCAGTACTTC.

CDR3 in amino acids: CASSYRTVNTGELFF. The DNA for the CDR3 is TGTGCCAGCAGTTATCGGACGGTGAACACCGGGGAGCTGTTTTTT. V and J are TRBV6-5 and TRBJ2-2; D not certain. Trimming removed 3 bases at V and 1 base at J, with 9 bases between. Per the germline V gene, CDR1 is MNHEY and CDR2 is SVGAGI. The CDR3 is 15 amino acids.

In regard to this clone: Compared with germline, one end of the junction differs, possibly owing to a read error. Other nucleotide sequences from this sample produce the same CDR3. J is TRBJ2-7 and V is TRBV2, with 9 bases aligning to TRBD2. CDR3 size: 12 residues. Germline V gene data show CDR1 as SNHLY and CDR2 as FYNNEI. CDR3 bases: TGCGCCAGCAGTGCGGGGGGGCGGGAGCAGTACTTC. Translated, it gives CASSAGGREQYF.

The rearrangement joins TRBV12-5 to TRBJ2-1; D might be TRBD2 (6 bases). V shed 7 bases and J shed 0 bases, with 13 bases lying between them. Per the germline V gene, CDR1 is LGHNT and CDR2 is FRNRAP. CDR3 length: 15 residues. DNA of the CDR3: TGTGCTAGTGCCCGTGGCGGGGCCTCCTACAATGAGCAGTTCTTC. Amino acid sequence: CASARGGASYNEQFF.

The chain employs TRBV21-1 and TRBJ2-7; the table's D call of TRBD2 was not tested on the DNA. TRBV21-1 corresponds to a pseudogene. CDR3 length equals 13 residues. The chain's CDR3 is CASPWKGGYEQYF. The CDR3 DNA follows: TGTGCCAGCCCCTGGAAGGGGGGGTACGAGCAGTACTTC.

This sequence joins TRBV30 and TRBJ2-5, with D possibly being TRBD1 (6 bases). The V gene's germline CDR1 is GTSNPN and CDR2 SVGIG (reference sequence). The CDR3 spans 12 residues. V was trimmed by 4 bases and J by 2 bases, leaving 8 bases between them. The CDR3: CAWNQGQETQYF. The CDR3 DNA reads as TGTGCCTGGAATCAGGGGCAAGAGACCCAGTACTTC.

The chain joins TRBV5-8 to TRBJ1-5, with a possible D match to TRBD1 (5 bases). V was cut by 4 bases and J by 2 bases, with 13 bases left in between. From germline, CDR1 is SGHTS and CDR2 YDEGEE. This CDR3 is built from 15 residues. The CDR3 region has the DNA TGTGCCAGCAGCAGAGGGGTGGTTGGCAATCAGCCCCAGCATTTT. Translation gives CASSRGVVGNQPQHF. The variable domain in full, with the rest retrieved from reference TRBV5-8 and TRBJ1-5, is EAGVTQSPTHLIKTRGQQATLRCSPISGHTSVYWYQQALGLGLQFLLWYDEGEERNRGNFPPRFSGRQFPNYSSELNVNALELEDSALYLCASSRGVVGNQPQHFGDGTRLSIL.

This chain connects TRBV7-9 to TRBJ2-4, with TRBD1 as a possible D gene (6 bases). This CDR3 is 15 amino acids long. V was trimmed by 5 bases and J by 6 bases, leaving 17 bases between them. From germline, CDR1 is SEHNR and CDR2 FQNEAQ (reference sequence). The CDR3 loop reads CASSPRPGESNIQYF. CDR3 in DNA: TGTGCCAGCAGCCCCCGCCCAGGGGAGTCAAACATTCAGTACTTC.